The rows below give T cell receptor beta chains drawn from one sample of a study of molecular identifiers for immune sequencing clone quantification. TCRdb re-called the PCR reads with MiXCR, one entry per CDR3 protein. The table has just under 650,000 distinct CDR3 sequences, 20% seen once; the top ten hold 0.7% to 1%. Material: naive CD8+ T cells from blood, with Jurkat cell RNA spiked in. The receptors were gathered from a human donor in good health. Some libraries in this study had Jurkat cell RNA spiked in. Both conserved end residues are part of each CDR3. The order of the fields is D gene, clone size, J gene, V gene, CDR3 protein, CDR3 DNA. The D gene is left open where the match is weak. Rows give clone size only sometimes, using once, few, many, or a class for an expanded clone.

D gene: .
clone size: .
J gene: TRBJ1-6
V gene: TRBV6-2/TRBV6-3
CDR3 protein: CASSYMDSPLHF
CDR3 DNA: TGTGCCAGCAGTTACATGGATTCACCCCTCCACTTT

D gene: .
clone size: many
J gene: TRBJ2-1
V gene: TRBV24-1
CDR3 protein: CATSDLASEPFF
CDR3 DNA: TGTGCCACCAGTGATTTAGCGTCTGAGCCGTTCTTC

D gene: .
clone size: many
J gene: TRBJ2-3
V gene: TRBV13
CDR3 protein: CASSFPTDTQYF
CDR3 DNA: TGTGCCAGCAGCTTCCCCACAGATACGCAGTATTTT

D gene: .
clone size: few
J gene: TRBJ1-2
V gene: TRBV7-9
CDR3 protein: CASSLPLGEAGDYGYTF
CDR3 DNA: TGTGCCAGCAGCTTACCCCTTGGTGAGGCAGGGGACTATGGCTACACCTTC

D gene: TRBD1
clone size: many
J gene: TRBJ2-7
V gene: TRBV28
CDR3 protein: CASSSTGPYEQYF
CDR3 DNA: TGCGCCAGCAGCTCGACAGGGCCCTACGAGCAGTACTTC

D gene: .
clone size: .
J gene: TRBJ1-3
V gene: TRBV9
CDR3 protein: CASSASGRGSGNTIYF
CDR3 DNA: TGTGCCAGCAGCGCCAGCGGGCGGGGATCTGGAAACACCATATATTTT

D gene: .
clone size: many
J gene: TRBJ2-1
V gene: TRBV7-2
CDR3 protein: CASSIYLGAYNEQFF
CDR3 DNA: TGTGCCAGCAGCATTTACTTGGGGGCTTACAATGAGCAGTTCTTC

D gene: .
clone size: many
J gene: TRBJ2-7
V gene: TRBV6-5
CDR3 protein: CASSLLEGRNEQYF
CDR3 DNA: TGTGCCAGCAGCCTTCTAGAGGGTCGGAACGAGCAGTACTTC

D gene: .
clone size: many
J gene: TRBJ2-7
V gene: TRBV6-2/TRBV6-3
CDR3 protein: CASSHPRDRYYEQYF
CDR3 DNA: TGTGCCAGCAGTCACCCCCGGGACCGATACTACGAGCAGTACTTC

D gene: TRBD2
clone size: few
J gene: TRBJ2-5
V gene: TRBV3-1
CDR3 protein: CASSATPGLAGETQYF
CDR3 DNA: TGTGCCAGCAGCGCTACACCGGGACTAGCGGGAGAGACCCAGTACTTC

D gene: .
clone size: many
J gene: TRBJ2-7
V gene: TRBV21-1
CDR3 protein: CASSKPEQYF
CDR3 DNA: TGTGCCAGCAGCAAACCTGAGCAGTACTTC

D gene: TRBD1
clone size: .
J gene: TRBJ1-1
V gene: TRBV30
CDR3 protein: CVWIHPPAPGTGEAFF
CDR3 DNA: TGTGTCTGGATACACCCTCCGGCCCCCGGGACAGGTGAAGCTTTCTTT

D gene: .
clone size: .
J gene: TRBJ1-1
V gene: TRBV12-3/TRBV12-4
CDR3 protein: CASSLGRGATEAFF
CDR3 DNA: TGTGCCAGCAGTTTAGGACGGGGGGCGACTGAAGCTTTCTTT

D gene: TRBD1
clone size: few
J gene: TRBJ1-6
V gene: TRBV4-3
CDR3 protein: CASSHTFRDSQNSPLHF
CDR3 DNA: TGCGCCAGCAGCCACACATTCCGGGACAGCCAAAATTCACCCCTCCACTTT

D gene: TRBD1
clone size: many
J gene: TRBJ2-3
V gene: TRBV19
CDR3 protein: CASGTGVLTDTQYF
CDR3 DNA: TGTGCCAGCGGGACAGGGGTTTTGACAGATACGCAGTATTTT

D gene: .
clone size: .
J gene: TRBJ2-5
V gene: TRBV7-9
CDR3 protein: CASSFQLAETQYF
CDR3 DNA: TGTGCCAGCAGCTTTCAACTCGCAGAGACCCAGTACTTC

D gene: .
clone size: few
J gene: TRBJ2-7
V gene: TRBV7-2
CDR3 protein: CASSVSALSSYEQYF
CDR3 DNA: TGTGCCAGCAGCGTTAGCGCCCTGAGCTCCTACGAGCAGTACTTC